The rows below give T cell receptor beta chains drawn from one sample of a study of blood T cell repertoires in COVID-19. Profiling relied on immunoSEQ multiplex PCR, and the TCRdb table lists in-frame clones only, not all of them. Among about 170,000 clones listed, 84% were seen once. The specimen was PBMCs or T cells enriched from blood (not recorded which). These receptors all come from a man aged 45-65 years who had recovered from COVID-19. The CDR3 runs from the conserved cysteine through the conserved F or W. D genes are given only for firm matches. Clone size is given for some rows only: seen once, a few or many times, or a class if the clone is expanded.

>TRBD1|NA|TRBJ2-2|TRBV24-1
CATSDSQGATGELFF
TGTGCCACCAGTGATTCACAGGGGGCGACCGGGGAGCTGTTTTTT
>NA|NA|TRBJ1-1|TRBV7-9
CASSLGQTNTEAFF
TGTGCCAGCAGCTTAGGACAGACGAACACTGAAGCTTTCTTT
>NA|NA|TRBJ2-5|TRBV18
CASSPLVSGQETQYF
TGTGCCAGCTCACCATTGGTCAGCGGGCAAGAGACCCAGTACTTC
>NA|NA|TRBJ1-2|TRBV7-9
CASSPGVGYGYTF
TGTGCCAGCAGCCCAGGGGTCGGGTATGGCTACACCTTC
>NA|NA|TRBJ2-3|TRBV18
CASSPLAGPENAQYF
TGTGCCAGCTCACCCCTGGCGGGCCCGGAAAATGCGCAGTATTTT
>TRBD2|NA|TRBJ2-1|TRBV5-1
CASSQNQRGGAAREQFF
TGCGCCAGCAGCCAAAACCAGCGGGGGGGCGCGGCGAGAGAGCAGTTCTTC
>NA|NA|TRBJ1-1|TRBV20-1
CSATEAFF
TGCAGTGCTACAGAAGCTTTCTTT
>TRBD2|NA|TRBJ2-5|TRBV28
CASSLWPLLAGGQETQYF
TGTGCCAGCAGTTTATGGCCCTTGCTGGCGGGGGGCCAAGAGACCCAGTACTTC
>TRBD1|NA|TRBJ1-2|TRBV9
CASSPGGGYGYTF
TGTGCCAGCAGCCCAGGGGGAGGCTATGGCTACACCTTC
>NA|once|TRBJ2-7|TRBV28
CASSRGGLLYEQYF
TGTGCCAGCAGTAGGGGGGGCTTGTTGTACGAGCAGTACTTC
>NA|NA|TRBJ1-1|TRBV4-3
CASTIGFLETNTEAFF
TGCGCCAGCACAATAGGTTTCCTGGAGACGAACACTGAAGCTTTCTTT
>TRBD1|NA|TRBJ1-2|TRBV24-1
CATSDGQGASGYTF
TGTGCCACCAGTGACGGACAGGGGGCGTCTGGCTACACCTTC
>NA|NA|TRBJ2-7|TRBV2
CASRDSAAYEQYF
TGTGCCAGCAGGGACAGCGCTGCCTACGAGCAGTACTTC
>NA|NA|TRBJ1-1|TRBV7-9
CASSLWGEGEAFF
TGTGCCAGCAGCTTGTGGGGGGAAGGTGAAGCTTTCTTT
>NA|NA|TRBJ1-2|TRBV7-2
CASSLAGAHGRYGYTF
TGTGCCAGCAGCTTAGCGGGGGCCCACGGGCGCTATGGCTACACCTTC
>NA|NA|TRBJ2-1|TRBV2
CASSESRQGHEQFF
TGTGCCAGCAGTGAAAGCCGGCAGGGCCATGAGCAGTTCTTC
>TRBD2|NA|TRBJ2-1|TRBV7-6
CASSFVAGGRVDEQFF
TGTGCCAGCAGCTTTGTGGCGGGGGGGCGAGTCGATGAGCAGTTCTTC
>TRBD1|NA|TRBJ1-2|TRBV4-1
CASSQGTRTGGGYTF
TGCGCCAGCAGCCAAGGTACTCGGACAGGGGGTGGCTACACCTTC
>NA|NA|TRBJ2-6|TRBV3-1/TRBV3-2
CASSHGSGANVLTF
TGTGCCAGCAGCCACGGCTCTGGGGCCAACGTCCTGACTTTC
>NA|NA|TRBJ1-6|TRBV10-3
CAISEPRGGPNSPLHF
TGTGCCATCAGTGAGCCTCGGGGGGGACCCAACTCACCCCTCCACTTT
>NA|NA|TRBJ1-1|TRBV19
CASSTRKRTEAFF
TGTGCCAGTAGTACAAGGAAGAGGACTGAAGCTTTCTTT
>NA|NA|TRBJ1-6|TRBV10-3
CAISESRGGDSPLHF
TGTGCCATCAGTGAGTCGCGGGGGGGAGACTCACCCCTCCACTTT
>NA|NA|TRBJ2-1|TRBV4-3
CASSQGQSSRGKQFF
TGCGCCAGCAGCCAAGGGCAGTCCTCTCGGGGGAAGCAGTTCTTC
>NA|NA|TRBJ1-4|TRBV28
CASRNKGEKLFF
TGTGCCAGCAGGAACAAGGGGGAAAAACTGTTTTTT
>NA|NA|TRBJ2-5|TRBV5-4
CASSFFSGETQYF
TGTGCCAGCAGCTTTTTCAGTGGAGAGACCCAGTACTTC
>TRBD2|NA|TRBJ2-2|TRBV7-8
CASSLGTKGAGGGGELFF
TGTGCCAGCAGCTTAGGGACTAAGGGAGCGGGGGGCGGCGGGGAGCTGTTTTTT
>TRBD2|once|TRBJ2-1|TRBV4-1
CASSPAGASGGPSYNEQFF
TGCGCCAGCAGCCCCGCCGGGGCTAGCGGGGGGCCTTCCTACAATGAGCAGTTCTTC
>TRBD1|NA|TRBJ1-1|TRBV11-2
CASSPGTALNTEAFF
TGTGCCAGCAGCCCTGGGACAGCGTTGAACACTGAAGCTTTCTTT
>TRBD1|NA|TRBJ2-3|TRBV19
CASSLRGPTTDTQYF
TGTGCCAGTAGTCTCAGGGGGCCCACCACAGATACGCAGTATTTT
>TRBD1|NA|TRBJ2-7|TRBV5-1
CASSLEGGGRGHKYEQYF
TGCGCCAGCAGCTTGGAAGGTGGTGGCAGGGGGCACAAATACGAGCAGTACTTC
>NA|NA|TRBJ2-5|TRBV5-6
CASSSQNQETQYF
TGTGCCAGCAGCTCACAGAATCAAGAGACCCAGTACTTC
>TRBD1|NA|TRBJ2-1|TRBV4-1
CASSRTGTAANEQFF
TGCGCCAGCAGCCGCACCGGGACAGCCGCCAATGAGCAGTTCTTC
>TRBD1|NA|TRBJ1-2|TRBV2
CASEGQGIEGYTF
TGTGCCAGCGAGGGACAGGGGATAGAGGGCTACACCTTC
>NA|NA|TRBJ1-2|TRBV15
CATSRAYYGYTF
TGTGCCACCAGCAGAGCCTACTATGGCTACACCTTC
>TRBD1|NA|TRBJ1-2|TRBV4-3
CASSHDRGGYGYTF
TGCGCCAGCAGTCATGACAGGGGTGGCTATGGCTACACCTTC
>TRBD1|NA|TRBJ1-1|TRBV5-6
CASSLQGGTEAFF
TGTGCCAGCAGCTTACAGGGGGGCACTGAAGCTTTCTTT
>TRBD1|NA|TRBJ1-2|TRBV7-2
CASSSPQTGGGYTF
TGTGCCAGCAGCTCCCCTCAGACAGGGGGAGGCTACACCTTC
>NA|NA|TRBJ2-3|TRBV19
CASRVGSNTDTQYF
TGTGCCAGTAGAGTCGGGTCGAACACAGATACGCAGTATTTT
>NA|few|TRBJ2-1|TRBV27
CASSLGRQYNEQFF
TGTGCCAGCAGTTTAGGCAGACAGTACAATGAGCAGTTCTTC
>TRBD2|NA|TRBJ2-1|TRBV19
CASIPGGAGGLDEQFF
TGTGCCAGTATTCCCGGGGGAGCGGGGGGGCTGGATGAGCAGTTCTTC
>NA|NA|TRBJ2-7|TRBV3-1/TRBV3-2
CASSQMGSGSYEQYF
TGTGCCAGCAGCCAAATGGGCAGCGGCTCCTACGAGCAGTACTTC
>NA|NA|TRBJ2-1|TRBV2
CASTDTTGNEQFF
TGTGCCAGCACCGACACGACGGGGAATGAGCAGTTCTTC
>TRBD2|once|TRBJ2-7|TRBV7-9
CASSPGGPRGFEQYF
TGTGCCAGCAGCCCGGGGGGACCTAGAGGCTTCGAGCAGTACTTC
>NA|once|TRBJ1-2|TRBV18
CASSPQQWTIYGYTF
TGTGCCAGCTCACCACAGCAGTGGACTATCTATGGCTACACCTTC
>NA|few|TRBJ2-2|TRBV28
CASEGSGGLGFGTGELFF
TGTGCCAGCGAGGGCTCCGGGGGGCTCGGGTTTGGCACCGGGGAGCTGTTTTTT